Below are 5 T cell receptor beta chains sequenced from a single sample in a study of human T cells and chemical hapten exposure. The time point denotes: patch test 2, 6 weeks after DPC sensitization. The sample's treatment: therapeutic diphenylcyclopropenone sensitization with weekly scalp DPC. TCRdb re-called the RACE reads through MiXCR, storing one row per CDR3 protein. The data contain some 96,000 distinct CDR3 sequences, about 9.3% of them singletons. This specimen was whole blood, taken in connection with sensitization to the hapten diphenylcyclopropenone (DPC). The receptor set was obtained from a woman in her thirties or forties with alopecia areata. Some clones in this sample may be carry-over from other donors' samples.

This rearrangement joins TRBV21-1 to TRBJ1-3. TRBV21-1 is reported as a pseudogene. This CDR3 region has 13 residues. CDR3 residues: CAIPAGTPYTIYF. As DNA, the CDR3 is TGTGCCATTCCTGCCGGGACTCCTTACACCATATATTTT.

This clonotype appeared a few times. The chain uses TRBV12-3 or TRBV12-4 and TRBJ1-1, with 9 positions matching TRBD1. Trimming took 6 bases from V and 10 from J; bases not matched to a gene: 3. This CDR3 spans 11 amino acids. This chain's CDR3 is CASSLQGAAFF. The DNA for the CDR3 is TGTGCCAGCAGCCTACAGGGGGCAGCTTTCTTT.

This clonotype has just a few counts. The chain combines TRBV15 with TRBJ2-7, with TRBD1 identical over 7 bases. Germline V gene lookup returns CDR1 LNHNV and CDR2 YYDKDF (reference sequence). The CDR3 runs 14 residues. The junction had 3 bases not matched to a gene; V was cut back by 1 base and J by 3 bases. Here the CDR3 DNA reads TGTGCCACCAGCAGAGTGGGACAGCTCTACGAGCAGTACTTC. Translated, it gives CATSRVGQLYEQYF.

In this sample, this clonotype turned up many times. The chain recombines TRBV28 with TRBJ2-7; perhaps TRBD2 as D (5 bases). V was shortened by 8 bases and J by 0 bases, with 14 bases between the two germline ends. This CDR3 comprises 14 residues. Germline V gives CDR1 MDHEN, CDR2 SYDVKM. DNA for the CDR3: TGTGCCAGCGTAACCTGGACTGGCTCCTACGAGCAGTACTTC. Translated: CASVTWTGSYEQYF. The whole variable domain, remainder taken from reference TRBV28 and TRBJ2-7, is DVKVTQSSRYLVKRTGEKVFLECVQDMDHENMFWYRQDPGLGLRLIYFSYDVKMKEKGDIPEGYSVSREKKERFSLILESASTNQTSMYLCASVTWTGSYEQYFGPGTRLTVT.

The gene calls are TRBV20-1 and TRBJ1-6; D remains unclear. Germline values: CDR1 DFQATT, CDR2 SNEGSKA (reference sequence). This CDR3 is 13 amino acids long. Trimming stripped 7 bases from V and 7 bases from J, with 14 bases between. The CDR3 is CSVQDGRNSPLHF. The DNA of the CDR3 is TGCAGTGTACAAGATGGGCGAAATTCACCCCTCCACTTT.